This T cell receptor beta chain was sequenced for a study of cytomegalovirus exposure and HLA in healthy donors. Study-wide results and limits: In a later analysis, HLA-associated TCR beta chains were more clonally expanded than equally common others.

Concerning this clone: Its antigen is not known.

PCR used 60 Vbeta primers and 13 Jbeta primers. Generated by immunoSEQ multiplex PCR, the TCRdb table keeps only in-frame clones and is missing some. The repertoire holds 100,000 to 120,000 clones, with about four fifths as singletons. Trimming left V 0 bases short and J 14 bases short, with 10 bases between. Germline V gene data show CDR1 as LGHNA and CDR2 as YNFKEQ. The CDR3 is 12 residues long. The receptor comes from a woman aged 55-70 years in good health and CMV-seropositive. The chain uses TRBV4-2 and TRBJ1-4; D remains ambiguous. Sample: PBMCs. This chain's CDR3 is CASSQEAGGLFF. CDR3 nucleotide sequence: TGTGCCAGCAGCCAAGAGGCGGGAGGGCTGTTTTTT.